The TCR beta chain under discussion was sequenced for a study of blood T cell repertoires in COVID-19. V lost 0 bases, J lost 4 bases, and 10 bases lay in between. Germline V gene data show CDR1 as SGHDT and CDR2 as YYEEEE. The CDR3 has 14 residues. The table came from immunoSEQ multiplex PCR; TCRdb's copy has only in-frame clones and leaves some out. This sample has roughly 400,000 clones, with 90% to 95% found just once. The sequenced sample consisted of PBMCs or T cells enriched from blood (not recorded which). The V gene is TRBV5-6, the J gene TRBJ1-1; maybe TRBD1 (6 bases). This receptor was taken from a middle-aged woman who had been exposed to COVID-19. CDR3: CASSLDRAITEAFF. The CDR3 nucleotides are TGTGCCAGCAGCTTGGACAGGGCAATCACTGAAGCTTTCTTT.